A selection of T cell receptor beta chains follows, all from one sample in a study of shared clonotypes between healthy human individuals. Sequenced by immunoSEQ multiplex PCR; TCRdb stores in-frame clones only, minus some. The repertoire holds about 770,000 clones, with over 60% as singletons. Sequencing input: memory CD4+ T cells sorted from blood. These receptors were collected from a woman aged 25-40 years in good health. CDR3s include the opening cysteine and the closing phenylalanine or tryptophan. Each record gives: clone size, V gene, J gene, D gene, CDR3 protein, CDR3 DNA. D genes are given only for firm matches. Expanded clones are given a class, and other clones once, few, many or no size at all.

size: once; V: TRBV5-1; J: TRBJ2-7; D: TRBD2; CDR3: CASSALAGPYEQYF; DNA: TGCGCCAGCAGCGCATTAGCGGGGCCCTACGAGCAGTACTTC
size: NA; V: TRBV2; J: TRBJ2-7; D: TRBD1; CDR3: CASYPTGGKSQYF; DNA: TGTGCCAGCTACCCGACAGGGGGCAAATCGCAGTACTTC
size: few; V: TRBV25-1; J: TRBJ2-1; D: NA; CDR3: CASNNPEGGGNEQFF; DNA: TGTGCCAGCAATAATCCCGAGGGGGGGGGTAATGAGCAGTTCTTC
size: NA; V: TRBV5-6; J: TRBJ2-7; D: TRBD2; CDR3: CASSLSGRDEQYF; DNA: TGTGCCAGCAGCCTTAGCGGGAGAGACGAGCAGTACTTC
size: few; V: TRBV19; J: TRBJ2-3; D: TRBD2; CDR3: CASNSVASGNTDTQYF; DNA: TGTGCCAGTAATAGTGTCGCTAGCGGGAACACAGATACGCAGTATTTT
size: few; V: TRBV6-6; J: TRBJ1-1; D: TRBD1; CDR3: CASTLTGGTEAFF; DNA: TGTGCCAGCACTTTGACAGGGGGCACGGAAGCTTTCTTT
size: NA; V: TRBV11-2; J: TRBJ1-3; D: NA; CDR3: CASRFSGRENTIYF; DNA: TGTGCCAGCAGGTTCTCGGGGAGGGAAAACACCATATATTTT
size: NA; V: TRBV18; J: TRBJ1-1; D: TRBD1; CDR3: CASSQGTGSNTEAFF; DNA: TGTGCCAGCTCACAGGGGACAGGGAGTAACACTGAAGCTTTCTTT
size: once; V: TRBV5-1; J: TRBJ2-2; D: TRBD1; CDR3: CASSRGTGVYTGELFF; DNA: TGCGCCAGCAGCCGTGGGACAGGGGTATACACCGGGGAGCTGTTTTTT
size: NA; V: TRBV6-6; J: TRBJ1-2; D: TRBD1; CDR3: CASSPTGRYGYTF; DNA: TGTGCCAGCAGCCCGACAGGGAGGTATGGCTACACCTTC
size: NA; V: TRBV2; J: TRBJ2-7; D: TRBD1; CDR3: CASKTGGSVAQYF; DNA: TGTGCCAGCAAGACAGGGGGCAGTGTAGCGCAGTACTTC
size: NA; V: TRBV10-1; J: TRBJ2-1; D: TRBD2; CDR3: CASIPDLAGNNEQFF; DNA: TGCGCCAGCATCCCGGATCTAGCGGGGAACAATGAGCAGTTCTTC
size: NA; V: TRBV6-1; J: TRBJ2-7; D: NA; CDR3: CATREGGDEQYF; DNA: TGTGCCACCAGGGAAGGGGGTGACGAGCAGTACTTC
size: NA; V: TRBV5-1; J: TRBJ2-1; D: TRBD1; CDR3: CASSKARGPPNEQFF; DNA: TGCGCCAGCAGCAAGGCCAGGGGGCCCCCCAATGAGCAGTTCTTC
size: NA; V: TRBV7-2; J: TRBJ1-1; D: NA; CDR3: CASSFLLVAFF; DNA: TGTGCCAGCAGCTTCCTTCTGGTAGCTTTCTTT
size: NA; V: TRBV2; J: TRBJ1-2; D: NA; CDR3: CASSEASPGAFGYTF; DNA: TGTGCCAGCAGTGAAGCGTCCCCGGGGGCGTTTGGCTACACCTTC
size: NA; V: TRBV27; J: TRBJ2-2; D: NA; CDR3: CASMVSGRVNTGELFF; DNA: TGTGCCAGCATGGTTTCGGGCAGGGTGAACACCGGGGAGCTGTTTTTT
size: few; V: TRBV29-1; J: TRBJ1-5; D: NA; CDR3: CSVLGTPGGPQHF; DNA: TGCAGCGTTCTTGGGACTCCCGGCGGGCCCCAGCATTTT
size: NA; V: TRBV9; J: TRBJ2-2; D: TRBD2; CDR3: CASSTRLAENTGELFF; DNA: TGTGCCAGCAGCACAAGACTAGCGGAGAACACCGGGGAGCTGTTTTTT
size: NA; V: TRBV15; J: TRBJ2-1; D: TRBD2; CDR3: CATSPGTSGGNEQFF; DNA: TGTGCCACCAGTCCCGGGACTAGCGGGGGGAATGAGCAGTTCTTC
size: few; V: TRBV19; J: TRBJ2-2; D: TRBD2; CDR3: CASSRVAGGLNTGELFF; DNA: TGTGCCAGTAGTAGAGTAGCGGGAGGGCTAAACACCGGGGAGCTGTTTTTT
size: NA; V: TRBV7-8; J: TRBJ2-1; D: NA; CDR3: CASRRSGRSYNEQFF; DNA: TGTGCCAGCAGGAGATCTGGGCGATCCTACAATGAGCAGTTCTTC
size: NA; V: TRBV7-7; J: TRBJ2-7; D: NA; CDR3: CASSLDSIGEQYF; DNA: TGTGCCAGCAGCTTAGACAGTATAGGCGAGCAGTACTTC
size: NA; V: TRBV4-1; J: TRBJ2-1; D: TRBD2; CDR3: CASSQPGGREYNEQFF; DNA: TGCGCCAGCAGCCAACCGGGCGGGAGGGAATACAATGAGCAGTTCTTC
size: NA; V: TRBV7-9; J: TRBJ2-7; D: NA; CDR3: CASSLAGNSREQYF; DNA: TGTGCCAGCAGCTTAGCGGGGAATTCCCGCGAGCAGTACTTC
size: NA; V: TRBV27; J: TRBJ2-5; D: NA; CDR3: CASSLSRGGQETQYF; DNA: TGTGCCAGCAGTTTATCGCGGGGCGGACAAGAGACCCAGTACTTC
size: NA; V: TRBV15; J: TRBJ2-1; D: NA; CDR3: CATSRVYMAGRQDNEQFF; DNA: TGTGCCACCAGCAGAGTATACATGGCGGGGCGGCAAGACAATGAGCAGTTCTTC
size: once; V: TRBV28; J: TRBJ2-5; D: NA; CDR3: CASSPRPGRKNQETQYF; DNA: TGTGCCAGCAGTCCTAGACCGGGACGGAAGAACCAAGAGACCCAGTACTTC
size: NA; V: TRBV7-3; J: TRBJ2-5; D: NA; CDR3: CASSWQGGETQYF; DNA: TGTGCCAGCAGCTGGCAGGGTGGGGAGACCCAGTACTTC
size: many; V: TRBV7-2; J: TRBJ2-7; D: TRBD2; CDR3: CASSPNALAGGYEQYF; DNA: TGTGCCAGCAGCCCCAACGCACTAGCGGGAGGCTACGAGCAGTACTTC
size: NA; V: TRBV11-3; J: TRBJ2-1; D: NA; CDR3: CASSSTRLGLSSDNEQFF; DNA: TGTGCCAGCAGCTCCACTCGGCTAGGCCTTTCTAGTGACAATGAGCAGTTCTTC
size: few; V: TRBV19; J: TRBJ2-3; D: NA; CDR3: CASSIWGADTQYF; DNA: TGTGCCAGTAGTATATGGGGCGCAGATACGCAGTATTTT
size: NA; V: TRBV6-4; J: TRBJ1-3; D: NA; CDR3: CASSRCVKRVNTIYF; DNA: TGTGCCAGCTCCCGCTGCGTAAAGAGGGTAAACACCATATATTTT
size: once; V: TRBV11-2; J: TRBJ1-1; D: NA; CDR3: CASSLFGTEAFF; DNA: TGTGCCAGCAGCTTATTTGGGACTGAAGCTTTCTTT
size: NA; V: TRBV5-1; J: TRBJ1-1; D: NA; CDR3: CASSLVGDTEAFF; DNA: TGCGCCAGCAGCTTGGTGGGGGACACTGAAGCTTTCTTT
size: NA; V: TRBV2; J: TRBJ1-2; D: NA; CDR3: CASSVSGVFYGYTF; DNA: TGTGCCAGCAGTGTCTCAGGGGTTTTCTATGGCTACACCTTC
size: NA; V: TRBV5-1; J: TRBJ2-7; D: NA; CDR3: CASSLAPGYEQYF; DNA: TGCGCCAGCAGCTTGGCCCCGGGCTACGAGCAGTACTTC
size: NA; V: TRBV29-1; J: TRBJ1-2; D: TRBD1; CDR3: CSVGDRGFPHYGYTF; DNA: TGCAGCGTTGGGGACAGGGGTTTCCCCCACTATGGCTACACCTTC
size: NA; V: TRBV28; J: TRBJ1-4; D: NA; CDR3: CASRRRANEKLFF; DNA: TGTGCCAGTAGGAGGAGGGCTAATGAAAAACTGTTTTTT
size: NA; V: TRBV7-2; J: TRBJ2-7; D: NA; CDR3: CASSRGYEQYF; DNA: TGTGCCAGCAGCCGGGGGTACGAGCAGTACTTC
size: NA; V: TRBV9; J: TRBJ2-1; D: NA; CDR3: CASSVARGGEQFF; DNA: TGTGCCAGCAGCGTAGCGAGGGGGGGTGAGCAGTTCTTC
size: NA; V: TRBV28; J: TRBJ1-5; D: TRBD1; CDR3: CASSPRQGGGQPQHF; DNA: TGTGCCAGCAGCCCCAGACAGGGCGGAGGTCAGCCCCAGCATTTT
size: NA; V: TRBV28; J: TRBJ1-1; D: NA; CDR3: CASSTRIEAFF; DNA: TGTGCCAGCAGTACTCGGATTGAAGCTTTCTTT
size: NA; V: TRBV27; J: TRBJ1-2; D: NA; CDR3: CASSLSGLTGYGYTF; DNA: TGTGCCAGCAGTTTATCGGGATTGACGGGTTATGGCTACACCTTC
size: NA; V: TRBV6-5; J: TRBJ1-2; D: NA; CDR3: CASRDETGLYGYTF; DNA: TGTGCCAGCAGAGACGAAACAGGGCTCTATGGCTACACCTTC
size: NA; V: TRBV29-1; J: TRBJ1-5; D: NA; CDR3: CSAGGAGQPQHF; DNA: TGCAGCGCGGGGGGGGCCGGTCAGCCCCAGCATTTT
size: NA; V: TRBV7-2; J: TRBJ1-3; D: NA; CDR3: CASSFRGPGNTIYF; DNA: TGTGCCAGCAGCTTTCGAGGACCTGGAAACACCATATATTTT
size: NA; V: TRBV6-4; J: TRBJ1-1; D: NA; CDR3: CASRPEGSAEAFF; DNA: TGTGCCAGCAGACCAGAGGGGAGTGCTGAAGCTTTCTTT
size: NA; V: TRBV5-1; J: TRBJ2-3; D: TRBD2; CDR3: CASSPGLAGEVDTQYF; DNA: TGCGCCAGCAGCCCTGGACTAGCGGGAGAAGTAGATACGCAGTATTTT
size: NA; V: TRBV12-5; J: TRBJ2-5; D: NA; CDR3: CASAWGTQETQYF; DNA: TGTGCTAGTGCGTGGGGGACTCAAGAGACCCAGTACTTC
size: NA; V: TRBV6-5; J: TRBJ2-7; D: NA; CDR3: CASSRDRKEQYF; DNA: TGTGCCAGCAGCCGCGACAGGAAAGAGCAGTACTTC
size: once; V: TRBV6-5; J: TRBJ1-1; D: TRBD1; CDR3: CASSYGDRGIVTEAFF; DNA: TGTGCCAGCAGTTACGGTGACAGGGGTATAGTGACTGAAGCTTTCTTT